This TCR beta chain was recorded in a study of blood T cell repertoires in COVID-19. Across the study: From T cells, B-cell-depleted T cells, or PBMCs came the material, which was cDNA or gDNA.

This clone was seen only once. Some clones are missing from TCRdb's copy, which holds only in-frame ones; the method was immunoSEQ multiplex PCR. This table holds about 110,000 clones, over 65% found once. CDR1 and CDR2 (germline): SGHRS, YFSETQ. Trimming took 4 bases from V and 8 from J, leaving 13 bases between them. CDR3 length equals 13 residues. V is TRBV5-1 and J is TRBJ1-3; TRBD1 is a possible D gene (5 bases). This clonotype was obtained from a woman older than 75 with acute or convalescent COVID-19. Sequenced sample: peripheral blood. DNA of the CDR3: TGCGCCAGCAGCGAGGGACTCCGGGACACCATATATTTT. It yields the protein CASSEGLRDTIYF.